This TCR beta chain was identified during a study of blood T cells in healthy people across ages. The study recruited healthy Caucasian donors from Russia who were aged roughly 6 to 95. This CDR3 is built from 14 residues. The V gene lost 5 bases and the J gene lost 1 base, with 10 bases spanning the gap. Germline CDR1 reads PRHDT; CDR2 reads FYEKMQ (reference sequence). PCR was performed a second time for about 7 to 11 cycles using a sample-barcoded 5' primer and a J-beta primer mix. TCRdb redid the calling of the 5' RACE reads with MiXCR, one entry per CDR3 protein. The sample lists 1.5 million to 2 million distinct CDR3 sequences; less than 50% were seen once.

The chain carries TRBV13 and TRBJ2-3; D is unresolved. Sequenced sample: blood. The source is a middle-aged woman in good health. CDR3 sequence: CASSPQAGTDTQYF. DNA of the CDR3: TGTGCCAGCAGCCCCCAGGCGGGCACAGATACGCAGTATTTT.